The TCR beta chain described here comes from a study of blood T cell repertoires in COVID-19. Some clones are missing from TCRdb's copy, which holds only in-frame ones; the method was immunoSEQ multiplex PCR. Of roughly 190,000 clones listed, approximately 80% are singletons. Trimming removed 1 base from V and 6 bases from J, with 18 bases in between. The germline CDR1 and CDR2 sequences are GTSNPN and SVGIG (reference sequence). This CDR3 has 16 residues. The sequence was collected from a woman in her fifties or sixties with acute COVID-19. The rearrangement links TRBV30 to TRBJ1-4, with D possibly being TRBD1 (6 bases). The specimen sequenced was PBMCs or T cells enriched from blood (not recorded which). DNA for the CDR3: TGTGCCTGGAGTGATAGACCCGGGACAATCGATGAAAAACTGTTTTTT. It is translated as CAWSDRPGTIDEKLFF.